The 27 T cell receptor beta chains below were found in one sample sequenced in a study of cytotoxic CD8 clonotypes in ibrutinib-treated CLL. This table comes from immunoSEQ multiplex PCR, and its TCRdb copy is limited to in-frame clones, with some not included. The data show 24,000 or so clones, approximately 71% seen once. The source was PBMCs, collected after 12 months of ibrutinib treatment. These receptors all come from a human donor with chronic lymphocytic leukemia.

This sequence joins TRBV2 and TRBJ2-5; D remains unclear. The end of the DNA aligns better with TRBJ2-7, so the J call may be wrong. In germline, CDR1 is SNHLY, CDR2 FYNNEI. The CDR3 is 11 residues long. CDR3 amino acids: CASSGPGEQYF. Here the CDR3 DNA reads TGTGCCAGCAGTGGCCCTGGCGAGCAGTACTTC.

The rearrangement links TRBV7-2 to TRBJ1-4; 7 positions match TRBD1. Germline values: CDR1 SGHTA, CDR2 FQGNSA. This CDR3 has 17 amino acids. V lost 4 bases to trimming and J lost 2 bases; unmatched junction nucleotides: 10. CDR3 sequence: CASSSSGGWRTNEKLFF. The CDR3, as DNA: TGTGCCAGCAGCTCTTCAGGGGGATGGAGGACTAATGAAAAACTGTTTTTT.

V gene TRBV27 combines with J gene TRBJ2-7; 7 nucleotides agree with TRBD1. The CDR3 contains 14 residues. CDR1 is MNHEY, CDR2 SMNVEV, per germline (reference sequence). V dropped 6 bases and J dropped 3; count of bases not matched to a gene: 8. CDR3 nucleotide sequence: TGTGCCAGCAGGAAGGACAGGTTGGGCTACGAGCAGTACTTC. This translates into CASRKDRLGYEQYF.

The chain carries TRBV9 and TRBJ2-7; D may be TRBD1 or TRBD2 (6 bases each). V shed 2 bases and J shed 2 bases, with 14 bases lying between them. Germline-derived CDR1 and CDR2 are SGDLS and YYNGEE. The CDR3 is 15 residues long. As DNA, the CDR3 is TGTGCCAGCAGCGTGGGGGCGGGGCTGGCCTACGAGCAGTACTTC. Translating it yields CASSVGAGLAYEQYF.

This clone appeared a single time. J is TRBJ2-3 and V is TRBV11-2, with TRBD2 identical over 9 bases. The germline gives CDR1 SGHAT, CDR2 FQNNGV. The junction had 3 bases not matched to a gene; V was cut back by 8 bases and J by 0 bases. The CDR3 contains 14 residues. The CDR3 loop is CASGAGGSTDTQYF. The CDR3 nucleotides are TGTGCCAGCGGGGCGGGGGGGAGCACAGATACGCAGTATTTT.

This chain connects TRBV15 to TRBJ2-5, with 9 positions matching TRBD2. The V and J ends lost 0 bases and 0 bases, in that order; junction bases with no gene match: 8. Germline V gives CDR1 LNHNV, CDR2 YYDKDF (reference sequence). CDR3 length equals 18 residues. The CDR3 spells CATSRDYPSGGYQETQYF. The DNA of the CDR3 is TGTGCCACCAGCAGAGATTACCCCAGCGGGGGGTACCAAGAGACCCAGTACTTC.

The chain combines TRBV11-2 with TRBJ2-3, with a weak D call TRBD1 (6 bases). The CDR3 sequence is 14 residues long. Trimming left V 1 base short and J 4 bases short, with 9 bases between. Germline V gene lookup returns CDR1 SGHAT and CDR2 FQNNGV. CDR3 coding DNA: TGTGCCAGCAGCTTAGCAGGGGTCGCAGATACGCAGTATTTT. Residues: CASSLAGVADTQYF.

This chain uses TRBV9 with TRBJ2-5; 8 nucleotides line up with TRBD2. This CDR3 is 15 amino acids long. Germline loops: CDR1 SGDLS, CDR2 YYNGEE. The trim removed 0 bases at V and 4 bases at J, leaving 5 bases unmatched. CDR3 loop: CASSVDSGKVETQYF. The CDR3 DNA follows: TGTGCCAGCAGCGTAGATAGCGGGAAGGTAGAGACCCAGTACTTC.

The chain combines TRBV11-2 with TRBJ2-2; 8 bases fit TRBD2. Germline lookup yields CDR1 SGHAT and CDR2 FQNNGV. J gave up 6 bases and V 3 bases, and 0 bases lay outside the gene matches. The CDR3 covers 13 residues. This chain's CDR3 is CASSFGGAGELFF. CDR3 coding DNA: TGTGCCAGCAGCTTCGGGGGGGCCGGGGAGCTGTTTTTT.

This clone was seen only a few times. Other DNA sequences from this sample encode an identical CDR3 as well. The chain couples TRBV27 to TRBJ2-5; D gene uncertain. V shed 7 bases and J shed 3 bases, with 15 bases lying between them. From germline, CDR1 is MNHEY and CDR2 SMNVEV (reference sequence). The CDR3 contains 14 residues. CDR3 nucleotides: TGTGCCAGCAAAACCTCCGTGTCAGAAGAGACCCAGTACTTC. Its translation: CASKTSVSEETQYF.

This clone was counted once. This chain joins TRBV10-1 and TRBJ1-2, with a weak D call TRBD1 (6 bases). Trimming removed 6 bases from V and 7 bases from J, with 18 bases in between. The CDR3 is 14 amino acids. CDR1 is WNHNN and CDR2 is SYGVQD in the germline V gene (reference sequence). This CDR3 reads CASRGGSPWGGYTF. Written as DNA, the CDR3 is TGCGCCAGCAGAGGGGGGTCTCCCTGGGGTGGCTACACCTTC.

The chain combines TRBV19 with TRBJ2-6, with 11 bases matching TRBD1. V lost 5 bases to trimming and J lost 1 base; unmatched junction nucleotides: 7. Germline V gene data show CDR1 as LNHDA and CDR2 as SQIVND (reference sequence). CDR3 length equals 18 residues. CDR3 sequence reads: CASSGRDRGGSGANVLTF. CDR3 sequence (DNA): TGTGCCAGTAGTGGCCGGGACAGGGGGGGATCTGGGGCCAACGTCCTGACTTTC.

V usage is TRBV27 and J usage is TRBJ2-7; TRBD2 matches 10 bases. The germline V gene has CDR1 MNHEY and CDR2 SMNVEV (reference sequence). V lost 5 bases, J lost 5 bases, and 9 bases stayed unmatched. This CDR3 has 15 amino acids. CDR3 DNA sequence: TGTGCCAGCAGTACCTTAGCGGGGGGCTCGAACGAGCAGTACTTC. This sequence encodes CASSTLAGGSNEQYF.

The rearrangement links TRBV15 to TRBJ2-7; D may be TRBD1 or TRBD2 (5 bases each). V lost 0 bases to trimming and J lost 4 bases, with 19 bases between them. The CDR3 consists of 17 residues. The germline gives CDR1 LNHNV, CDR2 YYDKDF (reference sequence). The CDR3 reads CATSRDQRRGFGYEQYF. Written as DNA, the CDR3 is TGTGCCACCAGCAGAGATCAACGTCGGGGCTTCGGTTACGAGCAGTACTTC. The full variable domain, its missing parts supplied by reference TRBV15 and TRBJ2-7, is DAMVIQNPRYQVTQFGKPVTLSCSQTLNHNVMYWYQQKSSQAPKLLFHYYDKDFNNEADTPDNFQSRRPNTSFCFLDIRSPGLGDTAMYLCATSRDQRRGFGYEQYFGPGTRLTVT.

The chain employs TRBV2 and TRBJ1-2; tentative D call: TRBD1 (6 bases). The CDR3 is made up of 15 amino acids. Trimming removed 2 bases from V and 3 bases from J, with 13 bases in between. CDR1 is SNHLY, CDR2 FYNNEI, per germline. In nucleotides, the CDR3 is TGTGCCAGCAGTGAAAGGGGGTTTCGAGACTATGGCTACACCTTC. Its translation is CASSERGFRDYGYTF.

The V call is TRBV29-1, the J call TRBJ1-5; perhaps TRBD1 as D (5 bases). The CDR3 spans 15 residues. CDR1 and CDR2 from the germline V gene are SQVTM and ANQGSEA. Between the trimmed V and J ends, which lost 4 bases and 1 base, there was a span of 14 bases. CDR3 loop: CSVVGGGQSNQPQHF. The CDR3 nucleotides read TGCAGCGTTGTGGGGGGAGGGCAGAGCAATCAGCCCCAGCATTTT. The entire variable domain, with the rest obtained from reference TRBV29-1 and TRBJ1-5, is as follows: SAVISQKPSRDICQRGTSLTIQCQVDSQVTMMFWYRQQPGQSLTLIATANQGSEATYESGFVIDKFPISRPNLTFSTLTVSNMSPEDSSIYLCSVVGGGQSNQPQHFGDGTRLSIL.

This chain uses TRBV18 with TRBJ2-5; D possibly corresponds to TRBD1 (6 bases). The CDR3 is 14 amino acids. Germline lookup yields CDR1 KGHSH and CDR2 LQKENI. Trimming stripped 0 bases from V and 10 bases from J, with 15 bases between. The DNA of the CDR3 is TGTGCCAGCTCACCACCGAGAATTGGGGGCGACCAGTACTTC. It translates to CASSPPRIGGDQYF.

The genes are TRBV7-6 and TRBJ2-3; no definite D call. Germline V gives CDR1 SGHVS, CDR2 FNYEAQ. The length of the CDR3 is 13 residues. The V end lost 4 bases, the J end lost 0 bases, and 5 bases lay between the germline ends. CDR3 sequence: CASSSISTDTQYF. For the CDR3, the DNA is TGTGCCAGCAGCTCCATTAGCACAGATACGCAGTATTTT.

This clone was detected only a few times. The rearrangement uses TRBV28 and TRBJ2-4; D possibly corresponds to TRBD1 (6 bases). V was cut by 5 bases and J by 5 bases, with 16 bases left in between. Germline loops: CDR1 MDHEN, CDR2 SYDVKM. The CDR3 contains 15 residues. CDR3 in DNA: TGTGCCAGCAGTGGGACCGGGACACAGCAAAACATTCAGTACTTC. It translates to CASSGTGTQQNIQYF.

This clone was detected a few times. The rearrangement joins TRBV12-5 to TRBJ2-2; TRBD1 matches at 8 bases. J was trimmed by 2 bases and V by 5 bases; bases with no gene match: 4. CDR3 length equals 15 residues. The germline V gene has CDR1 LGHNT and CDR2 FRNRAP. CDR3 region: CASGPGTGNTGELFF. The DNA of the CDR3 is TGTGCTAGTGGTCCGGGGACAGGCAACACCGGGGAGCTGTTTTTT.

V is TRBV27 and J is TRBJ2-3; the match to TRBD2 covers 9 bases. Unmatched junction bases numbered 3, after V lost 6 bases and J lost 2 bases. CDR3 length: 14 residues. The germline V gene encodes CDR1 MNHEY and CDR2 SMNVEV (reference sequence). CDR3 bases: TGTGCCAGCAGCAGACTAGCGGTCACAGATACGCAGTATTTT. Protein: CASSRLAVTDTQYF.

The genes are TRBV7-6 and TRBJ1-4; maybe TRBD1 (6 bases). The V gene's germline CDR1 is SGHVS and CDR2 FNYEAQ. This CDR3 region has 17 residues. The V gene lost 1 base and the J gene lost 7 bases, with 19 bases spanning the gap. In DNA, the CDR3 is TGTGCCAGCAGCTTAGTTTTGGGGGCGGAAGGGGTTGAAAAACTGTTTTTT. This encodes CASSLVLGAEGVEKLFF.

This CDR3 reads CASSYQGARGETQYF. The CDR3 DNA reads TGTGCCAGCAGTTACCAGGGGGCCAGGGGAGAGACCCAGTACTTC. The chain carries TRBV2 and TRBJ2-5; 8 bases are a match to TRBD1. Trimming took 5 bases from V and 4 from J; bases not matched to a gene: 9. The germline V gene has CDR1 SNHLY and CDR2 FYNNEI. The CDR3 is made up of 15 amino acids.

The rearrangement joins TRBV7-2 to TRBJ1-1, with a tentative D call TRBD1 (5 bases). CDR1 and CDR2 from the germline V gene are SGHTA and FQGNSA. The V gene lost 2 bases and the J gene lost 8 bases, with 12 bases spanning the gap. The CDR3 consists of 13 residues. This CDR3 is CASSLRIRAEAFF. The DNA for the CDR3 is TGTGCCAGCAGCTTAAGAATCAGGGCCGAAGCTTTCTTT.

The chain carries TRBV27 and TRBJ1-2; D gene unclear. CDR3 length: 16 amino acids. The V and J ends lost 7 bases and 0 bases respectively, with 18 bases between them. Germline V gene lookup returns CDR1 MNHEY and CDR2 SMNVEV (reference sequence). CDR3 nucleotide sequence: TGTGCCAGCACCCCCGACGGGCAGCGAGCTAACTATGGCTACACCTTC. It yields the protein CASTPDGQRANYGYTF.

This rearrangement joins TRBV5-6 to TRBJ2-3; D is undetermined. CDR3 length: 13 amino acids. Germline CDR1 is SGHDT and CDR2 is YYEEEE. Between the trimmed V and J ends, which lost 5 bases and 3 bases, there was a span of 10 bases. The CDR3: CASSPFLTDTQYF. In DNA, the CDR3 is TGTGCCAGCAGTCCATTTCTGACAGATACGCAGTATTTT.

V is TRBV21-1 and J is TRBJ1-4; the listed D gene, TRBD1, was not tested against the DNA. TRBV21-1 constitutes a pseudogene. CDR3 length equals 20 residues. This CDR3 is CASSKEGQGLRDRANEKLFF. The CDR3 DNA reads TGTGCCAGCAGCAAAGAGGGGCAAGGGCTCCGGGACAGAGCTAATGAAAAACTGTTTTTT.